Listed below are T cell receptor beta chains from one sample, sequenced in a study of CD8+ T cells in alopecia areata. The repertoire was sequenced with immunoSEQ multiplex PCR; TCRdb's copy has only in-frame clones and lacks some. In the table there are about 160,000 clones, 65% of which are singletons. Material: CD4+ T cells sorted from blood, obtained at week 4, from a patient treated with tofacitinib. The receptors shown here come from a human donor with alopecia areata. Both conserved end residues are trimmed from each CDR3. Each record gives: J gene, V gene, CDR3 protein.

j_call: TRBJ2-5; v_call: TRBV7-2; cdr3_aa: ASSSSGLPTQY
j_call: TRBJ2-5; v_call: TRBV29-1; cdr3_aa: SVWTGSQTQY
j_call: TRBJ1-1; v_call: TRBV5-1; cdr3_aa: ASSLGGGTEAF
j_call: TRBJ2-7; v_call: TRBV4-2; cdr3_aa: ASSQDEAYEQY
j_call: TRBJ2-7; v_call: TRBV20-1; cdr3_aa: SASRVHEQY
j_call: TRBJ1-5; v_call: TRBV6-1; cdr3_aa: ASSDLRVTQH
j_call: TRBJ2-5; v_call: TRBV5-6; cdr3_aa: ASSLGLQETQY
j_call: TRBJ2-6; v_call: TRBV9; cdr3_aa: ASSREILSSGANVLT
j_call: TRBJ1-4; v_call: TRBV30; cdr3_aa: AWSTGYGEKLF
j_call: TRBJ1-1; v_call: TRBV29-1; cdr3_aa: SVGVGGTYTEAF
j_call: TRBJ1-6; v_call: TRBV7-3; cdr3_aa: ASSLAATVHSPLH
j_call: TRBJ1-5; v_call: TRBV15; cdr3_aa: ATSRGGGIGNQPQH
j_call: TRBJ1-1; v_call: TRBV5-1; cdr3_aa: ASSLNSNTEAF
j_call: TRBJ2-6; v_call: TRBV30; cdr3_aa: AWSGGGRWTNSGANVLT
j_call: TRBJ2-1; v_call: TRBV5-4; cdr3_aa: ASSLENEQF
j_call: TRBJ1-2; v_call: TRBV29-1; cdr3_aa: SVEGHNYGYT
j_call: TRBJ1-1; v_call: TRBV29-1; cdr3_aa: SVVGVPEAF
j_call: TRBJ2-1; v_call: TRBV20-1; cdr3_aa: RAAENNEQF
j_call: TRBJ2-3; v_call: TRBV18; cdr3_aa: ASSPDTSDTQY
j_call: TRBJ2-6; v_call: TRBV6-1; cdr3_aa: ASSEEDRSSGANVLT
j_call: TRBJ1-1; v_call: TRBV5-4; cdr3_aa: ASSVDRNTEAF
j_call: TRBJ2-7; v_call: TRBV29-1; cdr3_aa: SVCIGGDLYEQY
j_call: TRBJ2-1; v_call: TRBV30; cdr3_aa: AWSGSRRNEQF
j_call: TRBJ2-1; v_call: TRBV30; cdr3_aa: AWSVILPRGTEQF
j_call: TRBJ2-2; v_call: TRBV14; cdr3_aa: ASSQYPNTGELF